These T cell receptor beta chains were read from a single sample in a study of cytomegalovirus exposure and HLA in healthy donors. Here immunoSEQ multiplex PCR was the method, and the copy in TCRdb shows in-frame clones only, minus some. The sample carries over 150,000 clones, 70% to 80% recorded once. Source material: PBMCs. The receptors stem from a man aged 25-40 years in good health and CMV-seropositive. Each CDR3 is given with its conserved first and last residue. D genes are given only for firm matches. For some rows the clone size is stated as once, few or many, or as a class when expanded; others skip it.

v_call: TRBV11-3
j_call: TRBJ1-5
d_call: .
clone_size: .
cdr3_aa: CASSLDARGNQPQHF
cdr3_nt: TGTGCCAGCAGCTTAGACGCCAGGGGCAATCAGCCCCAGCATTTT

v_call: TRBV15
j_call: TRBJ2-7
d_call: TRBD2
clone_size: .
cdr3_aa: CATSRTRTSGLSYEQYF
cdr3_nt: TGTGCCACCAGCAGAACCCGGACTAGCGGCTTATCCTACGAGCAGTACTTC

v_call: TRBV4-3
j_call: TRBJ2-5
d_call: TRBD1
clone_size: .
cdr3_aa: CASSQDGGQGRETQYF
cdr3_nt: TGCGCCAGCAGCCAAGACGGCGGACAGGGTCGAGAGACCCAGTACTTC

v_call: TRBV11-2
j_call: TRBJ2-7
d_call: TRBD1
clone_size: few
cdr3_aa: CASSPLRRNRGQGYEQYF
cdr3_nt: TGTGCCAGCAGCCCGTTACGCCGAAATAGGGGACAGGGGTACGAGCAGTACTTC

v_call: TRBV7-9
j_call: TRBJ2-3
d_call: TRBD2
clone_size: .
cdr3_aa: CASRGTSGRLRTDTQYF
cdr3_nt: TGTGCCAGCCGGGGGACTAGCGGGAGGTTACGCACAGATACGCAGTATTTT

v_call: TRBV10-3
j_call: TRBJ2-1
d_call: TRBD2
clone_size: .
cdr3_aa: CAISGTPSGTSYNEQFF
cdr3_nt: TGTGCCATCAGTGGCACCCCTAGCGGGACCTCCTACAATGAGCAGTTCTTC

v_call: TRBV7-2
j_call: TRBJ1-3
d_call: TRBD1
clone_size: few
cdr3_aa: CASERTGVGNTIYF
cdr3_nt: TGTGCCAGCGAAAGGACAGGGGTTGGAAACACCATATATTTT

v_call: TRBV7-9
j_call: TRBJ2-7
d_call: TRBD2
clone_size: .
cdr3_aa: CSSSSGTSGRDLSYEQYF
cdr3_nt: TGTTCCAGCAGCTCCGGGACTAGCGGGAGGGACCTATCCTACGAGCAGTACTTC

v_call: TRBV28
j_call: TRBJ2-1
d_call: TRBD2
clone_size: .
cdr3_aa: CASSGLAVNRNEQFF
cdr3_nt: TGTGCCAGCAGTGGGCTAGCGGTCAATAGGAATGAGCAGTTCTTC

v_call: TRBV7-9
j_call: TRBJ2-4
d_call: TRBD1
clone_size: .
cdr3_aa: CASSPTGPQNIQYF
cdr3_nt: TGTGCCAGCAGCCCGACAGGGCCCCAAAACATTCAGTACTTC

v_call: TRBV18
j_call: TRBJ2-6
d_call: TRBD1
clone_size: few
cdr3_aa: CASSPRDRGASGANVLTF
cdr3_nt: TGTGCCAGCTCACCCCGGGACAGGGGGGCATCTGGGGCCAACGTCCTGACTTTC

v_call: TRBV18
j_call: TRBJ2-3
d_call: TRBD2
clone_size: .
cdr3_aa: CASSPFLAGVGDTQYF
cdr3_nt: TGTGCCAGCTCACCATTTCTAGCGGGAGTTGGAGATACGCAGTATTTT

v_call: TRBV19
j_call: TRBJ2-7
d_call: TRBD1
clone_size: .
cdr3_aa: CASRIADRGSREQYF
cdr3_nt: TGTGCCAGTAGAATAGCGGACAGGGGCTCTCGCGAGCAGTACTTC

v_call: TRBV5-5
j_call: TRBJ2-3
d_call: .
clone_size: .
cdr3_aa: CASSLNSVRSPTDTQYF
cdr3_nt: TGTGCCAGCAGCTTGAACAGTGTCCGATCTCCTACAGATACGCAGTATTTT

v_call: TRBV5-1
j_call: TRBJ2-1
d_call: .
clone_size: .
cdr3_aa: CASSSYNEQFF
cdr3_nt: TGCGCCAGCAGCTCGTACAATGAGCAGTTCTTC

v_call: TRBV4-1
j_call: TRBJ2-3
d_call: TRBD2
clone_size: once
cdr3_aa: CASSQGGLAGADTQYF
cdr3_nt: TGCGCCAGCAGCCAAGGGGGACTAGCGGGAGCGGATACGCAGTATTTT

v_call: TRBV4-1
j_call: TRBJ1-2
d_call: TRBD1
clone_size: .
cdr3_aa: CASSQAFGQGFYGYTF
cdr3_nt: TGCGCCAGCAGCCAAGCGTTCGGACAGGGATTCTATGGCTACACCTTC

v_call: TRBV23-1
j_call: TRBJ1-5
d_call: .
clone_size: .
cdr3_aa: CASSQSTGHSNQPQHF
cdr3_nt: TGCGCCAGCAGTCAATCCACAGGGCATAGCAATCAGCCCCAGCATTTT

v_call: TRBV6-6
j_call: TRBJ2-1
d_call: TRBD2
clone_size: .
cdr3_aa: CASSYSNLAGLNEQFF
cdr3_nt: TGTGCCAGCAGTTACTCGAATCTAGCGGGGCTCAATGAGCAGTTCTTC

v_call: TRBV4-1
j_call: TRBJ1-3
d_call: .
clone_size: .
cdr3_aa: CASSRDGTKLLLPGNTIYF
cdr3_nt: TGCGCCAGCAGCCGGGACGGGACAAAACTTCTTTTACCTGGAAACACCATATATTTT

v_call: TRBV7-8
j_call: TRBJ2-1
d_call: .
clone_size: .
cdr3_aa: CASSYRSTREQFF
cdr3_nt: TGTGCCAGCAGCTACCGGTCCACGCGTGAGCAGTTCTTC

v_call: TRBV25-1
j_call: TRBJ2-3
d_call: .
clone_size: .
cdr3_aa: CASSEYEGTDTQYF
cdr3_nt: TGTGCCAGCAGTGAATACGAGGGCACAGATACGCAGTATTTT

v_call: TRBV5-1
j_call: TRBJ2-3
d_call: TRBD2
clone_size: .
cdr3_aa: CASSLEIAGGSTDTQYF
cdr3_nt: TGCGCCAGCAGCTTGGAAATTGCGGGAGGCAGCACAGATACGCAGTATTTT

v_call: TRBV6-5
j_call: TRBJ2-3
d_call: .
clone_size: .
cdr3_aa: CASSYSREASTDTQYF
cdr3_nt: TGTGCCAGCAGTTACTCGCGTGAGGCTAGCACAGATACGCAGTATTTT

v_call: TRBV5-1
j_call: TRBJ2-1
d_call: .
clone_size: .
cdr3_aa: CASSFRAPYNEQFF
cdr3_nt: TGCGCCAGCAGCTTCAGGGCCCCCTACAATGAGCAGTTCTTC

v_call: TRBV29-1
j_call: TRBJ1-5
d_call: TRBD1
clone_size: .
cdr3_aa: CSVVMGQGNQPQHF
cdr3_nt: TGCAGCGTTGTAATGGGACAGGGTAATCAGCCCCAGCATTTT

v_call: TRBV19
j_call: TRBJ1-5
d_call: TRBD1
clone_size: .
cdr3_aa: CASSTTGTGSQPQHF
cdr3_nt: TGTGCCAGTAGTACGACCGGGACAGGGAGTCAGCCCCAGCATTTT

v_call: TRBV6-4
j_call: TRBJ2-7
d_call: TRBD2
clone_size: .
cdr3_aa: CASSAIAGDHYEQYF
cdr3_nt: TGTGCCAGCAGCGCCATAGCGGGAGACCACTACGAGCAGTACTTC

v_call: TRBV6-4
j_call: TRBJ1-1
d_call: .
clone_size: .
cdr3_aa: CASSDFSGRTNTEAFF
cdr3_nt: TGTGCCAGCAGTGACTTCTCCGGACGGACTAACACTGAAGCTTTCTTT

v_call: TRBV18
j_call: TRBJ1-1
d_call: TRBD1
clone_size: .
cdr3_aa: CASSPPRGQFTEAFF
cdr3_nt: TGTGCCAGCTCACCACCACGGGGACAGTTCACTGAAGCTTTCTTT

v_call: TRBV5-6
j_call: TRBJ1-1
d_call: .
clone_size: .
cdr3_aa: CASTRVNTEAFF
cdr3_nt: TGTGCCAGCACCAGGGTGAACACTGAAGCTTTCTTT

v_call: TRBV5-1
j_call: TRBJ2-2
d_call: TRBD2
clone_size: .
cdr3_aa: CASSFGGGNTGELFF
cdr3_nt: TGCGCCAGCAGCTTCGGGGGGGGGAACACCGGGGAGCTGTTTTTT

v_call: TRBV27
j_call: TRBJ2-2
d_call: TRBD2
clone_size: .
cdr3_aa: CASSLSGGMNTGELFF
cdr3_nt: TGTGCCAGCAGTTTATCCGGGGGGATGAACACCGGGGAGCTGTTTTTT

v_call: TRBV9
j_call: TRBJ2-1
d_call: .
clone_size: .
cdr3_aa: CASSEGAGGHYNEQFF
cdr3_nt: TGTGCCAGCAGCGAGGGGGCAGGGGGGCATTACAATGAGCAGTTCTTC

v_call: TRBV28
j_call: TRBJ1-1
d_call: .
clone_size: .
cdr3_aa: CASSRRTANTEAFF
cdr3_nt: TGTGCCAGCAGTCGCCGGACAGCGAACACTGAAGCTTTCTTT

v_call: TRBV7-8
j_call: TRBJ1-2
d_call: .
clone_size: .
cdr3_aa: CASSLDGHSNYGYTF
cdr3_nt: TGTGCCAGCAGCTTAGACGGACACTCTAACTATGGCTACACCTTC

v_call: TRBV4-1
j_call: TRBJ1-4
d_call: TRBD1
clone_size: .
cdr3_aa: CASRHYQDRSNEKLFF
cdr3_nt: TGCGCCAGCAGACATTACCAGGACAGGTCAAATGAAAAACTGTTTTTT

v_call: TRBV28
j_call: TRBJ2-7
d_call: .
clone_size: .
cdr3_aa: CASSLSGSAYEQYF
cdr3_nt: TGTGCCAGCAGTTTGTCTGGCAGCGCCTACGAGCAGTACTTC

v_call: TRBV13
j_call: TRBJ2-7
d_call: TRBD2
clone_size: few
cdr3_aa: CASSSDIAGGSYEQYF
cdr3_nt: TGTGCCAGCAGCTCGGACATAGCGGGAGGGAGCTACGAGCAGTACTTC

v_call: TRBV28
j_call: TRBJ2-7
d_call: .
clone_size: .
cdr3_aa: CASSPGTMIREQYF
cdr3_nt: TGTGCCAGCAGTCCCGGGACAATGATTCGCGAGCAGTACTTC

v_call: TRBV27
j_call: TRBJ1-2
d_call: TRBD1
clone_size: .
cdr3_aa: CASSFGTGGCGYTF
cdr3_nt: TGTGCCAGCAGTTTTGGTACAGGGGGCTGCGGCTACACCTTC

v_call: TRBV4-1
j_call: TRBJ1-2
d_call: TRBD1
clone_size: .
cdr3_aa: CASSPDATGNYGYTF
cdr3_nt: TGCGCCAGCAGCCCCGATGCGACAGGGAACTATGGCTACACCTTC

v_call: TRBV7-9
j_call: TRBJ2-3
d_call: TRBD2
clone_size: .
cdr3_aa: CASSLAPAGGQADTQYF
cdr3_nt: TGTGCCAGCAGCTTAGCCCCGGCGGGAGGGCAGGCAGATACGCAGTATTTT

v_call: TRBV11-2
j_call: TRBJ2-7
d_call: .
clone_size: .
cdr3_aa: CASSFARGRSGEQYF
cdr3_nt: TGTGCCAGCAGCTTTGCCAGGGGCCGTTCAGGCGAGCAGTACTTC

v_call: TRBV7-2
j_call: TRBJ2-7
d_call: .
clone_size: few
cdr3_aa: CASSLARTLSYEQYF
cdr3_nt: TGTGCCAGCAGCTTAGCGAGGACACTCTCCTACGAGCAGTACTTC

v_call: TRBV7-9
j_call: TRBJ2-3
d_call: TRBD2
clone_size: .
cdr3_aa: CASSLAGGDTDTQYF
cdr3_nt: TGTGCCAGCAGCTTAGCGGGGGGGGACACAGATACGCAGTATTTT

v_call: TRBV7-2
j_call: TRBJ2-1
d_call: TRBD2
clone_size: once
cdr3_aa: CASSLALGRGQFF
cdr3_nt: TGTGCCAGCAGCTTAGCGTTGGGGAGGGGGCAGTTCTTC

v_call: TRBV7-2
j_call: TRBJ2-2
d_call: .
clone_size: .
cdr3_aa: CASSPSRTSTGELFF
cdr3_nt: TGTGCCAGCAGCCCCTCGCGAACCTCCACCGGGGAGCTGTTTTTT